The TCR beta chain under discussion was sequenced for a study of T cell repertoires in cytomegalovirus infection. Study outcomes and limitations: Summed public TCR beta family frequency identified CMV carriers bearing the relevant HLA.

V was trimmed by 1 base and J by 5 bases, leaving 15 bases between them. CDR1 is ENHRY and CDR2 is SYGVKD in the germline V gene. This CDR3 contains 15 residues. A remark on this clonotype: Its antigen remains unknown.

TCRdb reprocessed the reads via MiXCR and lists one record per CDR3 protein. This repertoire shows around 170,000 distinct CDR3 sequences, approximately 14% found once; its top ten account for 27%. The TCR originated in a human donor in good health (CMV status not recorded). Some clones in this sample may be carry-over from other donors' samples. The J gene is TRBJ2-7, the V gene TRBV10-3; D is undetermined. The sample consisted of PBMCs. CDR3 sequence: CAISEWTGRGNEQYF. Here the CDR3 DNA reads TGTGCCATCAGTGAGTGGACGGGTCGAGGAAACGAGCAGTACTTC.